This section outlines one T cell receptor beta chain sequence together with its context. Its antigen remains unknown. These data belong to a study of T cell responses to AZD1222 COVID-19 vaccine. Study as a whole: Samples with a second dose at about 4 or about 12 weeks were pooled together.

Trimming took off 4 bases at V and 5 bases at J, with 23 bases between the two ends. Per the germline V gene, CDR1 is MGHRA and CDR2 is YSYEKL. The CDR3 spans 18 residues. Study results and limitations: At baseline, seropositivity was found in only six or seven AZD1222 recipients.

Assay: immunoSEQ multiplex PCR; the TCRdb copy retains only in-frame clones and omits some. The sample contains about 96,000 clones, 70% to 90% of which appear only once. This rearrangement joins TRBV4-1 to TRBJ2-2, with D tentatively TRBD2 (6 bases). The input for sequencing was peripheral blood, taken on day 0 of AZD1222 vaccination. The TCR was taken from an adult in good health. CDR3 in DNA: TGCGCCAGCAGCCCGTTGTGGAGGGCTCGGGGTGGGACCGGGGAGCTGTTTTTT. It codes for CASSPLWRARGGTGELFF.